Sequencing of this T cell receptor beta chain was carried out in a study of blood T cell repertoires in COVID-19. The ends lost 2 bases at V and 6 bases at J; junction bases unmatched: 6. Per the germline V gene, CDR1 is MDHEN and CDR2 is SYDVKM. This CDR3 has 14 residues. Method: immunoSEQ multiplex PCR; TCRdb's copy keeps in-frame clones and lacks some. Of 150,000 to 180,000 clones in the sample, approximately 86% are singletons; the top ten hold 2.4%. This chain connects TRBV28 to TRBJ1-2; TRBD1 aligns across 7 bases. Sample: peripheral blood. This clonotype was obtained from a woman in her 70s with acute or convalescent COVID-19. The CDR3 loop reads CASSLGRGGDGYTF. The CDR3 DNA sequence: TGTGCCAGCAGTTTAGGGAGAGGGGGCGATGGCTACACCTTC.